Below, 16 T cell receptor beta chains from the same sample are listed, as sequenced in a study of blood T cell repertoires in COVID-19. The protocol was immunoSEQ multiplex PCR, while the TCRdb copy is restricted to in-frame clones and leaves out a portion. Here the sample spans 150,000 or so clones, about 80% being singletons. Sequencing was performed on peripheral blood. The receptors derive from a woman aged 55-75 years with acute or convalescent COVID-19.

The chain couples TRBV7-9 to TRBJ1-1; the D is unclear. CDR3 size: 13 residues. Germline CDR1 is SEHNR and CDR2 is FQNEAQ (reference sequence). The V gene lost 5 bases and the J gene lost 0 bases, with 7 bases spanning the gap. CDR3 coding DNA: TGTGCCAGCAGCCGCACGGTGAACACTGAAGCTTTCTTT. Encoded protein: CASSRTVNTEAFF.

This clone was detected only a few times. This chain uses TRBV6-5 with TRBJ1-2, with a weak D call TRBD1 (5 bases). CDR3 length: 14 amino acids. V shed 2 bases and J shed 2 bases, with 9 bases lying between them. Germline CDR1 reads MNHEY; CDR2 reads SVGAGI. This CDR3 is CASSYGRQNYGYTF. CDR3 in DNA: TGTGCCAGCAGTTACGGGCGACAGAACTATGGCTACACCTTC.

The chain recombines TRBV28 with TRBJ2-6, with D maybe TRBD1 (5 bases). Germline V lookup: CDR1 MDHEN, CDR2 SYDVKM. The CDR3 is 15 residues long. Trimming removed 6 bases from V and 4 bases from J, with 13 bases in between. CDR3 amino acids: CASSPRGGGANVLTF. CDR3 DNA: TGTGCCAGCAGCCCTAGGGGTGGCGGGGCCAACGTCCTGACTTTC.

Written as DNA, the CDR3 is TGTGCCAGCAGCCCCGCTGCGAATCAGCCCCAGCATTTT. Its protein product is CASSPAANQPQHF. The chain links TRBV11-2 to TRBJ1-5; the D is unclear. The germline gives CDR1 SGHAT, CDR2 FQNNGV. Trimming stripped 5 bases from V and 4 bases from J, with 9 bases between. The CDR3 is 13 amino acids.

CDR3 sequence (DNA): TGTGCCAGCAGCCAACGCGAGCGGTTCACAGATACGCAGTATTTT. Translating gives CASSQRERFTDTQYF. The chain combines TRBV9 with TRBJ2-3; D perhaps matches TRBD2 (5 bases). CDR3 size: 15 residues. CDR1 and CDR2 from the germline V gene are SGDLS and YYNGEE. V was trimmed by 4 bases and J by 2 bases, leaving 14 bases between them.

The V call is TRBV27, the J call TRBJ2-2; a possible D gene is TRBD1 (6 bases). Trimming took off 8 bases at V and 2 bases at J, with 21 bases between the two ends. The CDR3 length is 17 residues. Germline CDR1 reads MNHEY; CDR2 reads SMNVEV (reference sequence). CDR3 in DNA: TGTGCCAGCGACTATGGGACATCTTCCACAAACACCGGGGAGCTGTTTTTT. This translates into CASDYGTSSTNTGELFF.

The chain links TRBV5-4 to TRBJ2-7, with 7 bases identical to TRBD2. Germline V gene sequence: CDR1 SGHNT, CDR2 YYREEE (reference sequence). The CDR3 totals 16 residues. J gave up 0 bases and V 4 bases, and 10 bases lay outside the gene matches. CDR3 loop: CASSLKSGGRSYEQYF. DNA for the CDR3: TGTGCCAGCAGCCTAAAGTCGGGGGGACGCTCCTACGAGCAGTACTTC.

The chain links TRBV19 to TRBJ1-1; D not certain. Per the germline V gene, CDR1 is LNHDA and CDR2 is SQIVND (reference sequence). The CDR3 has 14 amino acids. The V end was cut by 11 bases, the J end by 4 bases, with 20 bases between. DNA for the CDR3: TGTGCCGGTACCCCCAATTTAGTCCCCACTGAAGCTTTCTTT. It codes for CAGTPNLVPTEAFF. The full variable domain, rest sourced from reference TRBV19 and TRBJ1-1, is DGGITQSPKYLFRKEGQNVTLSCEQNLNHDAMYWYRQDPGQGLRLIYYSQIVNDFQKGDIAEGYSVSREKKESFPLTVTSAQKNPTAFYLCAGTPNLVPTEAFFGQGTRLTVV.

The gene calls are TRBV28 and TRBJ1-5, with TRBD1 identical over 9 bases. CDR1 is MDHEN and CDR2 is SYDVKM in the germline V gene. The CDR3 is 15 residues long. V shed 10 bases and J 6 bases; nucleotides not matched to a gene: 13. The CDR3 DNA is TGTGCCATCCAGAGGTCGGACAGGGGAGGTCAGCCCCAGCATTTT. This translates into CAIQRSDRGGQPQHF.

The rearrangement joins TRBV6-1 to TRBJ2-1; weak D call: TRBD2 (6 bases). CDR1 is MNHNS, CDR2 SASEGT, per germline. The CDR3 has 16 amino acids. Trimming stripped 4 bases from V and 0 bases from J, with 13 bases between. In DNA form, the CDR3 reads TGTGCCAGCAGTGTCGGGACTCCGAGCTCCTACAATGAGCAGTTCTTC. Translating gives CASSVGTPSSYNEQFF.

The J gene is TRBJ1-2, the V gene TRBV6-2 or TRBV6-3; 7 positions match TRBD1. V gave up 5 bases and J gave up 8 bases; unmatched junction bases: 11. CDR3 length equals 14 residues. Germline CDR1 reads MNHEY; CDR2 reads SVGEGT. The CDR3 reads CASSRGQLSEGYTF. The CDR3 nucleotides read TGTGCCAGCAGTCGGGGACAGCTCTCTGAGGGCTACACCTTC.

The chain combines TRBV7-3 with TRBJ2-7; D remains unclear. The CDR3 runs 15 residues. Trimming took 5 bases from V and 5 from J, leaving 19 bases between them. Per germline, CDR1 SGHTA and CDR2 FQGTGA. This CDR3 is CASSVQPTSFDEQYF. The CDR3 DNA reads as TGTGCCAGCAGCGTCCAACCGACAAGCTTTGACGAGCAGTACTTC. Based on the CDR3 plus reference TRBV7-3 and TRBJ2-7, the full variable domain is GAGVSQTPSNKVTEKGKYVELRCDPISGHTALYWYRQSLGQGPEFLIYFQGTGAADDSGLPNDRFFAVRPEGSVSTLKIQRTERGDSAVYLCASSVQPTSFDEQYFGPGTRLTVT.

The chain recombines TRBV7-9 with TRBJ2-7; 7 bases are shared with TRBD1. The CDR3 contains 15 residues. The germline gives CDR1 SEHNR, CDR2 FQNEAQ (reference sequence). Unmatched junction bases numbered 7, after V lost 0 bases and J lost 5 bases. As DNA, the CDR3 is TGTGCCAGCAGCTTAGCGGTGGGACAGTTGCACGAGCAGTACTTC. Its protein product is CASSLAVGQLHEQYF.

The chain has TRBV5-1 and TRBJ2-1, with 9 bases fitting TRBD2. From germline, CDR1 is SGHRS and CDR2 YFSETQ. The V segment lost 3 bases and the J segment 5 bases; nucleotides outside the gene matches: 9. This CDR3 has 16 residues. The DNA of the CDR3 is TGCGCCAGCAGCTCCCTGGCGGGGGGGCCACACAATGAGCAGTTCTTC. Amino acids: CASSSLAGGPHNEQFF.

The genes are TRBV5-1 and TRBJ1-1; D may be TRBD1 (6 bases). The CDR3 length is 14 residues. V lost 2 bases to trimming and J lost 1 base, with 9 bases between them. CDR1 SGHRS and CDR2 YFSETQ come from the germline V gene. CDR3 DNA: TGCGCCAGCAGCTTTCAGGGGCGGAACACTGAAGCTTTCTTT. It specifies CASSFQGRNTEAFF.

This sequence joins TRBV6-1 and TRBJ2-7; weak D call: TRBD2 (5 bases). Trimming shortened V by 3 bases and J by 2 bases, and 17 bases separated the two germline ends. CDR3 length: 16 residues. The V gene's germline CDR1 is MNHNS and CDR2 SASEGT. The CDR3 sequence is CASSEALNRGPYEQYF. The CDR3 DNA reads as TGTGCCAGCAGTGAGGCCCTAAATCGGGGTCCCTACGAGCAGTACTTC.